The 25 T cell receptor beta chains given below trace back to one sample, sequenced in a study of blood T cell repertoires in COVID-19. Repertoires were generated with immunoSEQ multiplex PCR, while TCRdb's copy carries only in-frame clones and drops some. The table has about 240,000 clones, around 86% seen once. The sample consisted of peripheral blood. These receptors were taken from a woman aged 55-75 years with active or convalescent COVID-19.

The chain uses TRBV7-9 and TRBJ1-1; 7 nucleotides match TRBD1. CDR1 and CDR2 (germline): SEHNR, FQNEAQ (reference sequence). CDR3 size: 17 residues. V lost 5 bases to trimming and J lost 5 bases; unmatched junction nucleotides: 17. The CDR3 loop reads CASSRDLGGAGGTEAFF. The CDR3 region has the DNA TGTGCCAGCAGCCGTGACCTCGGGGGCGCAGGGGGTACTGAAGCTTTCTTT.

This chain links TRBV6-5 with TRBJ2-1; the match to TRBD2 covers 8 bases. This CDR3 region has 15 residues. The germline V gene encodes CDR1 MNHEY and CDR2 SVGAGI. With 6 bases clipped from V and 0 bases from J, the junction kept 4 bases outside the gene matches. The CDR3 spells CASRVAGPSYNEQFF. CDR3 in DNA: TGTGCCAGCAGGGTAGCGGGGCCCTCCTACAATGAGCAGTTCTTC.

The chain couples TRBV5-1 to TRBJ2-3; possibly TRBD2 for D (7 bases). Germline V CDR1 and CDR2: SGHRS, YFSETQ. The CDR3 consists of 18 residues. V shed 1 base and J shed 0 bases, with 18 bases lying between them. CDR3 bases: TGCGCCAGCAGCTTGAGGCTTGGACGGGGGGCGAGCACAGATACGCAGTATTTT. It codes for CASSLRLGRGASTDTQYF.

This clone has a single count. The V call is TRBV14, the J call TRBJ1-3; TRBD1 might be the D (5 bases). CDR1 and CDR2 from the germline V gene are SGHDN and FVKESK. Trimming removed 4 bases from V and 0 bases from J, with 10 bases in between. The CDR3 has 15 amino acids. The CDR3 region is CASSPQGYSGNTIYF. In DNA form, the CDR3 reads TGTGCCAGCAGCCCTCAGGGCTACTCTGGAAACACCATATATTTT.

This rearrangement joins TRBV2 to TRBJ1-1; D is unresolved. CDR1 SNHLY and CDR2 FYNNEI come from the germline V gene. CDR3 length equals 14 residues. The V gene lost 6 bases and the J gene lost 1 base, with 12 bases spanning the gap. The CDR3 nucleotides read TGTGCCAGCAGCGAGGCCCCCGGGAACACTGAAGCTTTCTTT. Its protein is CASSEAPGNTEAFF.

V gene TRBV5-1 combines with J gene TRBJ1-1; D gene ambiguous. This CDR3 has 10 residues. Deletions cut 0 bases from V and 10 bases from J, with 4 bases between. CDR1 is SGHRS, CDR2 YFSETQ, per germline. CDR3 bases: TGCGCCAGCAGCTTGGCGGGAGCTTTCTTT. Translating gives CASSLAGAFF.

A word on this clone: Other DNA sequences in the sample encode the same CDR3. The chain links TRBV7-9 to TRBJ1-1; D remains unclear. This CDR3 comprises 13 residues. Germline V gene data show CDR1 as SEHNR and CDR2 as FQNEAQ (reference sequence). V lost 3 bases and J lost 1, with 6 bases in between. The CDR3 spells CASSFQANTEAFF. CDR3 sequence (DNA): TGTGCCAGCAGCTTTCAGGCGAACACTGAAGCTTTCTTT.

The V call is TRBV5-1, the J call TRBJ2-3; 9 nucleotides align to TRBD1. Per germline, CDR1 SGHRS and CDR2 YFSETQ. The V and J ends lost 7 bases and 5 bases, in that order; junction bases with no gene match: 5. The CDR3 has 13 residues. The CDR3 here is CASGRQGGDTQYF. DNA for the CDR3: TGCGCCAGCGGGAGACAGGGGGGAGATACGCAGTATTTT. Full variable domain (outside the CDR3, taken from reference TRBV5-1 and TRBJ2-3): KAGVTQTPRYLIKTRGQQVTLSCSPISGHRSVSWYQQTPGQGLQFLFEYFSETQRNKGNFPGRFSGRQFSNSRSEMNVSTLELGDSALYLCASGRQGGDTQYFGPGTRLTVL.

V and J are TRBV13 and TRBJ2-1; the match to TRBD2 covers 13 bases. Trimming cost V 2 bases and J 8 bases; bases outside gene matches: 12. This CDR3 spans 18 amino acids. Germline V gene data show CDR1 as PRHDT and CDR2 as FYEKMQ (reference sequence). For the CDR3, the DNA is TGTGCCAGCAGCTTACGGCCCCCACTAGCGGGGGGGCCCCATGAGCAGTTCTTC. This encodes CASSLRPPLAGGPHEQFF.

The CDR3: CAWGAPYSNQPQHF. The CDR3 nucleotides read TGTGCCTGGGGCGCGCCTTATAGCAATCAGCCCCAGCATTTT. The chain joins TRBV30 to TRBJ1-5; D not resolved. There are 14 residues in the CDR3. Trimming cost V 5 bases and J 0 bases, with 11 bases left between them. Germline V gene sequence: CDR1 GTSNPN, CDR2 SVGIG (reference sequence).

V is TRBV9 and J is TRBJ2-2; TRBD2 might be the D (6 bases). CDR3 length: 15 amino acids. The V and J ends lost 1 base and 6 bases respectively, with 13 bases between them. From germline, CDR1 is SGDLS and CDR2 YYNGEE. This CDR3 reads CASSVQGWGAGELFF. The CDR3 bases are TGTGCCAGCAGCGTACAGGGTTGGGGGGCCGGGGAGCTGTTTTTT.

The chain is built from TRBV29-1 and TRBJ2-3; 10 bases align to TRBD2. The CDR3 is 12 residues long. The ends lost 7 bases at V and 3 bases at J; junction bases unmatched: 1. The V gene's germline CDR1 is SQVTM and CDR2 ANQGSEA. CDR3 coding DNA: TGCAGCGGGGGACTAGCGACAGATACGCAGTATTTT. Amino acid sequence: CSGGLATDTQYF.

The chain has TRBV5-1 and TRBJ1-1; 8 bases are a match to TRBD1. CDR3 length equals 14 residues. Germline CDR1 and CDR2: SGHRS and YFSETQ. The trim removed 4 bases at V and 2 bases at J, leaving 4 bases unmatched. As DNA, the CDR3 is TGCGCCAGCAGCACGGGACAGGCAAACACTGAAGCTTTCTTT. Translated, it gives CASSTGQANTEAFF.

CDR3 sequence reads: CASIEEGVNTEAFF. CDR3 nucleotide sequence: TGTGCCAGTATCGAGGAAGGGGTCAACACTGAAGCTTTCTTT. This chain links TRBV19 with TRBJ1-1, with D possibly being TRBD1 (5 bases). CDR1 and CDR2 from the germline V gene are LNHDA and SQIVND (reference sequence). CDR3 length: 14 amino acids. V gave up 7 bases and J gave up 2 bases, with 14 bases separating them.

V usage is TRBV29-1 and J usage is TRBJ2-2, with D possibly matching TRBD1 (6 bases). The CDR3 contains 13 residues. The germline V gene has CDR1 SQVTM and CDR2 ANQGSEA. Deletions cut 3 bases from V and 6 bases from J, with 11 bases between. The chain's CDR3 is CSVEGARAGELFF. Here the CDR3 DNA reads TGCAGCGTTGAGGGGGCCCGAGCCGGGGAGCTGTTTTTT.

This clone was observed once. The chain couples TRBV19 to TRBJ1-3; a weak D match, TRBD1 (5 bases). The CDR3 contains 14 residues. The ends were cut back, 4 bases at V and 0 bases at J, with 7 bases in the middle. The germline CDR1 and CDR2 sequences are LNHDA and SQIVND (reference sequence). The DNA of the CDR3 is TGTGCCAGTAGTAGCAGGGCCTCTGGAAACACCATATATTTT. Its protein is CASSSRASGNTIYF.

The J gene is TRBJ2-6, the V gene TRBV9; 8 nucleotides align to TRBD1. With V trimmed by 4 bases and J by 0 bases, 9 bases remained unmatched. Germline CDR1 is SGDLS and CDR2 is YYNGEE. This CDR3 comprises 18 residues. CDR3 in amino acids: CASSPGTGFLSGANVLTF. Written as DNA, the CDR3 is TGTGCCAGCAGCCCAGGGACAGGTTTCCTCTCTGGGGCCAACGTCCTGACTTTC.

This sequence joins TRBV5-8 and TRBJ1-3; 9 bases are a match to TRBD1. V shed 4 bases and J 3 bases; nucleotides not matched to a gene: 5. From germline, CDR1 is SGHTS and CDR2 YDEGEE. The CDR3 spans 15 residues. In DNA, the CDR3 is TGTGCCAGCAGCGCCGGACAGGGGAGTGGAAACACCATATATTTT. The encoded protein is CASSAGQGSGNTIYF.

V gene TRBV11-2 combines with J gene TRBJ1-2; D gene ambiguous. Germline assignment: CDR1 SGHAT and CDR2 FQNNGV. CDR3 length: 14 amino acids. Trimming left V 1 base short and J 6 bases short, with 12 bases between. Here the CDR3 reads CASSLGRGWDGYTF. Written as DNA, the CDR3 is TGTGCCAGCAGCTTAGGGCGGGGTTGGGATGGCTACACCTTC. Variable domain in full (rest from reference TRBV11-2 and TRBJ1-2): EAGVAQSPRYKIIEKRQSVAFWCNPISGHATLYWYQQILGQGPKLLIQFQNNGVVDDSQLPKDRFSAERLKGVDSTLKIQPAKLEDSAVYLCASSLGRGWDGYTFGSGTRLTVV.

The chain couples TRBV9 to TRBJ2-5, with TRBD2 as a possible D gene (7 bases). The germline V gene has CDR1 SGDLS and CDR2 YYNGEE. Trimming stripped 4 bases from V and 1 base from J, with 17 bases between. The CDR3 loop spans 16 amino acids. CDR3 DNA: TGTGCCAGCAGCCTGGGAGGGGCGGGGGCCCAAGAGACCCAGTACTTC. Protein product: CASSLGGAGAQETQYF.

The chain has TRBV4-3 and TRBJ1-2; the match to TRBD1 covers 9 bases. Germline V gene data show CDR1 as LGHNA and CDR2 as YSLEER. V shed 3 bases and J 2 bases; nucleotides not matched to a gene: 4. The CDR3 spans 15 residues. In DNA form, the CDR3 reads TGCGCCAGCAGCCAGTGGACAGGGGCCAACTATGGCTACACCTTC. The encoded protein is CASSQWTGANYGYTF.

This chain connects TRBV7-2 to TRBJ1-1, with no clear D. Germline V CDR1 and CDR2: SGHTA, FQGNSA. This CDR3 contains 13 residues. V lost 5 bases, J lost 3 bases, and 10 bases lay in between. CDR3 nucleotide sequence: TGTGCCAGCAGCCCTCAGTGGTACACTGAAGCTTTCTTT. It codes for CASSPQWYTEAFF. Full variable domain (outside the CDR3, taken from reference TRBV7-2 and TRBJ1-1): GAGVSQSPSNKVTEKGKDVELRCDPISGHTALYWYRQSLGQGLEFLIYFQGNSAPDKSGLPSDRFSAERTGGSVSTLTIQRTQQEDSAVYLCASSPQWYTEAFFGQGTRLTVV.

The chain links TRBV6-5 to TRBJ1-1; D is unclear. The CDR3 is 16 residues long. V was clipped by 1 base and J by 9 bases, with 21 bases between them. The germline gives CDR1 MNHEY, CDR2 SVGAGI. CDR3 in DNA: TGTGCCAGCAGTTACTTCGGAGTAGGTGGGTCTGAGAAAGCTTTCTTT. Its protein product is CASSYFGVGGSEKAFF.

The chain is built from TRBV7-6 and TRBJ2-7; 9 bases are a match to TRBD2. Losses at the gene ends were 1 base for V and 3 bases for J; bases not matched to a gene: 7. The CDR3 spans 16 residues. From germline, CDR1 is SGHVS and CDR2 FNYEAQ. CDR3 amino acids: CASSLGEGTSSYEQYF. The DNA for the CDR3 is TGTGCCAGCAGCTTAGGAGAGGGGACTAGCAGCTACGAGCAGTACTTC. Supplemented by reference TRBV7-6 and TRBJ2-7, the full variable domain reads GAGVSQSPRYKVTKRGQDVALRCDPISGHVSLYWYRQALGQGPEFLTYFNYEAQQDKSGLPNDRFSAERPEGSISTLTIQRTEQRDSAMYRCASSLGEGTSSYEQYFGPGTRLTVT.

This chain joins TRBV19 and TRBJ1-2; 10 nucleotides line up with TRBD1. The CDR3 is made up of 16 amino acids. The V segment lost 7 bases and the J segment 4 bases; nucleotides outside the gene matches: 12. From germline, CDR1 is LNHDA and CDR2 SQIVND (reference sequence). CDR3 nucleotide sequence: TGTGCCAGTAAATCCGGGACAGGGGACCTTGGCTATGGCTACACCTTC. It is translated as CASKSGTGDLGYGYTF.